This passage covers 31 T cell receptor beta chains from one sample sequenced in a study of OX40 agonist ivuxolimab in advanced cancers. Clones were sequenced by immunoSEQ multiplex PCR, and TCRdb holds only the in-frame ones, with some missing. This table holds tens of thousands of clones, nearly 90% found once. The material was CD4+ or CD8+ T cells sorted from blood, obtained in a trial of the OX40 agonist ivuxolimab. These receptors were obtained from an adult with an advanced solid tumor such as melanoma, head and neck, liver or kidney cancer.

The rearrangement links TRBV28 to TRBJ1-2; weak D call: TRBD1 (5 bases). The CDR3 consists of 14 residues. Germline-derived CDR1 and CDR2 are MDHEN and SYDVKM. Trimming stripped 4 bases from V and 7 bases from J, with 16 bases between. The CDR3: CASSSSGGGFGYTF. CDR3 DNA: TGTGCCAGCAGTTCCTCTGGGGGTGGTTTTGGCTACACCTTC.

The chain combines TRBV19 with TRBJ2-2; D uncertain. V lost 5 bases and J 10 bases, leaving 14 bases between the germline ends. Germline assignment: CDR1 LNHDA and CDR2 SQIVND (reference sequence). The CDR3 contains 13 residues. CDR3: CASSRRSWPELFF. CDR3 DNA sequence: TGTGCCAGTAGTCGAAGATCATGGCCGGAGCTGTTTTTT.

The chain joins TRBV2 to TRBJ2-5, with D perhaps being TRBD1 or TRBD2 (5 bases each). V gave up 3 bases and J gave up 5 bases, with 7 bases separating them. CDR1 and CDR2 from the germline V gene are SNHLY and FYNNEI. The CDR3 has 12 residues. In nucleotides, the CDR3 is TGTGCCAGCAGTGAGGGGACGGAGACCCAGTACTTC. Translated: CASSEGTETQYF. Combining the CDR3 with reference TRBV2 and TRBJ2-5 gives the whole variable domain EPEVTQTPSHQVTQMGQEVILRCVPISNHLYFYWYRQILGQKVEFLVSFYNNEISEKSEIFDDQFSVERPDGSNFTLKIRSTKLEDSAMYFCASSEGTETQYFGPGTRLLVL.

CDR3 region: CASSLFPGARSEQYF. CDR3 DNA sequence: TGTGCCAGCAGTTTATTCCCGGGAGCTCGCTCCGAGCAGTACTTC. V gene TRBV27 combines with J gene TRBJ2-7, with TRBD2 as a possible D gene (6 bases). The germline V gene encodes CDR1 MNHEY and CDR2 SMNVEV (reference sequence). Trimming left V 1 base short and J 6 bases short, with 16 bases between. CDR3 length: 15 amino acids.

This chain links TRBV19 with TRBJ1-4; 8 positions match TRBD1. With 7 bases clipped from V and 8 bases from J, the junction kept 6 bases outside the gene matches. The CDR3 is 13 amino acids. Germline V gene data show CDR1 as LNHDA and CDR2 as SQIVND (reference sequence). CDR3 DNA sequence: TGTGCCAGTACCCCGAGGGACAGGGAAAAACTGTTTTTT. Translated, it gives CASTPRDREKLFF.

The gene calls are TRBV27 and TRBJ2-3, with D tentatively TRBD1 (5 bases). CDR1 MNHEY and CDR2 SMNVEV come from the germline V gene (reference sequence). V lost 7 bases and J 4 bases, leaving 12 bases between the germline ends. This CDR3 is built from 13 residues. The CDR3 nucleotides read TGTGCCAGCACCCCTTGGGGCGCAGATACGCAGTATTTT. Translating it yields CASTPWGADTQYF.

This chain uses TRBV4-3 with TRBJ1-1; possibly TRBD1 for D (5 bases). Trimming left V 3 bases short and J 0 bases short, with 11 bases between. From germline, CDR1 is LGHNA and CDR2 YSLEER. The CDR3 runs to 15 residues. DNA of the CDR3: TGCGCCAGCAGCCAGCCGGGGCTTATGAACACTGAAGCTTTCTTT. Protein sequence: CASSQPGLMNTEAFF.

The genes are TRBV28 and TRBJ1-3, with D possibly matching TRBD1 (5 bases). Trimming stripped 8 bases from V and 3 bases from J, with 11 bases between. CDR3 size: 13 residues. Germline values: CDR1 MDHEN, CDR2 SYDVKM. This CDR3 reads CASGARSGNTIYF. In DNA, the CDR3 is TGTGCCAGCGGGGCCAGAAGTGGAAACACCATATATTTT. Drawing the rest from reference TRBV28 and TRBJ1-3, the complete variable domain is DVKVTQSSRYLVKRTGEKVFLECVQDMDHENMFWYRQDPGLGLRLIYFSYDVKMKEKGDIPEGYSVSREKKERFSLILESASTNQTSMYLCASGARSGNTIYFGEGSWLTVV.

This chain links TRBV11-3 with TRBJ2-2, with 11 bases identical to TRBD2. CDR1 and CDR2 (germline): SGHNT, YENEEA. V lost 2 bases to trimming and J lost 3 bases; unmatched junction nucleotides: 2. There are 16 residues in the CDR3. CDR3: CASSLLAGGDTGELFF. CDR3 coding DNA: TGTGCCAGCAGCTTACTAGCGGGGGGCGACACCGGGGAGCTGTTTTTT.

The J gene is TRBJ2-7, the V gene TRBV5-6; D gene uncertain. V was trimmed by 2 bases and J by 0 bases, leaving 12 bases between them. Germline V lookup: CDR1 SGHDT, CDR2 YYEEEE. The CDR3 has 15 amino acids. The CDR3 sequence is CASSFLGRSSYEQYF. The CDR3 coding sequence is TGTGCCAGCAGCTTTTTGGGCCGTAGCTCCTACGAGCAGTACTTC.

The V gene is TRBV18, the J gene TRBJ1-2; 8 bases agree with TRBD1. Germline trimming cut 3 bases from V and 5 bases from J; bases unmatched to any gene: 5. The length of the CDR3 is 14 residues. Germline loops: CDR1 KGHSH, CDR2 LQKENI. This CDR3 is CASSPGQVVYGYTF. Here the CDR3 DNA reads TGTGCCAGCTCACCGGGACAGGTTGTTTATGGCTACACCTTC. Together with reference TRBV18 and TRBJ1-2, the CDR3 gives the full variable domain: NAGVMQNPRHLVRRRGQEARLRCSPMKGHSHVYWYRQLPEEGLKFMVYLQKENIIDESGMPKERFSAEFPKEGPSILRIQQVVRGDSAAYFCASSPGQVVYGYTFGSGTRLTVV.

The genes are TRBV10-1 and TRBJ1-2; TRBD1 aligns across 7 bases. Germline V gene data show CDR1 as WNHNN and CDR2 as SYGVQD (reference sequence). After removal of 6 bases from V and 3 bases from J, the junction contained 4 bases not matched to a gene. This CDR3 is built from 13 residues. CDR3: CASSPGTDYGYTF. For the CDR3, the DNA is TGCGCCAGCAGCCCCGGGACAGACTATGGCTACACCTTC.

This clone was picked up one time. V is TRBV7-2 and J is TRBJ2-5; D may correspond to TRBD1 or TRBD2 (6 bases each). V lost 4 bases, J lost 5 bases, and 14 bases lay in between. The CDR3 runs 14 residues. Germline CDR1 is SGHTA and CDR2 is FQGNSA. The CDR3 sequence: CASSSPGAWETQYF. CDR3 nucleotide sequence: TGTGCCAGCAGCTCACCGGGGGCGTGGGAGACCCAGTACTTC.

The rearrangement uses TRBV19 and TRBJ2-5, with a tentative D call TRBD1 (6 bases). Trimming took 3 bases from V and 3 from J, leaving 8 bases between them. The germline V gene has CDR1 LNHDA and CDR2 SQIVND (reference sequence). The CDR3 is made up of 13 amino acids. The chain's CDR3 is CASSMGAEETQYF. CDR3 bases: TGTGCCAGTAGTATGGGGGCCGAAGAGACCCAGTACTTC.

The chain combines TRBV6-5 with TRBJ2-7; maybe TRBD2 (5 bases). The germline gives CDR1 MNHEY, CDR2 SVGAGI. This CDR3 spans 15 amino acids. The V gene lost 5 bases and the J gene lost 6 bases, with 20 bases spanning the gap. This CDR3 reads CASSGDPGFSAEQYF. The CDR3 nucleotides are TGTGCCAGCAGTGGAGATCCGGGATTTTCCGCCGAGCAGTACTTC.

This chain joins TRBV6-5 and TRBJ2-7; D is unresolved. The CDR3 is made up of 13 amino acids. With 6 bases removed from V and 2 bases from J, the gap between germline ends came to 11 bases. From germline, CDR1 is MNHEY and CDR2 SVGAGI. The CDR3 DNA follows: TGTGCCAGCAGACAAACCAAAACCTACGAGCAGTACTTC. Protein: CASRQTKTYEQYF.

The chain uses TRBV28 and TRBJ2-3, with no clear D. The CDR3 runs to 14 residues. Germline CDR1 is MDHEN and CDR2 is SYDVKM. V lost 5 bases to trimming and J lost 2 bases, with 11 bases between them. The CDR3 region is CASSPRLLTDTQYF. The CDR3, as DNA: TGTGCCAGCAGTCCTCGGTTACTCACAGATACGCAGTATTTT.

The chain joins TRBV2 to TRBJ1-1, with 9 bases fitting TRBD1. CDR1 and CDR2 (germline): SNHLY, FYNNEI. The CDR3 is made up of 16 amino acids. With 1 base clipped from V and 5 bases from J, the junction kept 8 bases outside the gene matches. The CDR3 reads CASSEGGTGSNTEAFF. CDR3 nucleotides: TGTGCCAGCAGTGAAGGGGGGACAGGGAGTAATACTGAAGCTTTCTTT.

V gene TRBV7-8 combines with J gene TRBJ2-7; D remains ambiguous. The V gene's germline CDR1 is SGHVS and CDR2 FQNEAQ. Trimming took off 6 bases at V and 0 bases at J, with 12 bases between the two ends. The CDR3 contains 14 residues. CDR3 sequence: CASRQRRTSYEQYF. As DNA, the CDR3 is TGTGCCAGCAGACAGCGACGGACCTCCTACGAGCAGTACTTC.

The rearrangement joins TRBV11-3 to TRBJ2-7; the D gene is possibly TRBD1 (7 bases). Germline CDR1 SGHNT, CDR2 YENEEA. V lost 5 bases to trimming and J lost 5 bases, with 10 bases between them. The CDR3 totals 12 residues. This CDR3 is CASSPRGDEQYF. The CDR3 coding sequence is TGTGCCAGCAGCCCCAGGGGGGACGAGCAGTACTTC.

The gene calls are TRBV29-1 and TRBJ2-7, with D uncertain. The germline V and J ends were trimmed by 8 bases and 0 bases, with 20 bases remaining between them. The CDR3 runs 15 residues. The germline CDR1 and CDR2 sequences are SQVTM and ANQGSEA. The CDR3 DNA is TGCAGCACCCTCTTATCGCGGCTTACCTCCTACGAGCAGTACTTC. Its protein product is CSTLLSRLTSYEQYF.

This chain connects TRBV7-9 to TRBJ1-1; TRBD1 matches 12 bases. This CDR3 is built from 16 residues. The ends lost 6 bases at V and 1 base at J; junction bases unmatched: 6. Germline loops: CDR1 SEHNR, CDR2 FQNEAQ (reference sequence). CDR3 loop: CASSSGQGAANTEAFF. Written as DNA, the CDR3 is TGTGCCAGCAGTTCGGGACAGGGGGCCGCGAACACTGAAGCTTTCTTT.

CDR3 sequence reads: CASSLGGVEQYF. The CDR3 region has the DNA TGTGCCAGCAGCTTAGGGGGGGTCGAGCAGTACTTC. V and J are TRBV11-2 and TRBJ2-7; D possibly corresponds to TRBD2 (6 bases). The CDR3 covers 12 residues. Germline V gene lookup returns CDR1 SGHAT and CDR2 FQNNGV. V lost 1 base to trimming and J lost 6 bases, with 7 bases between them.

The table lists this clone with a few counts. This CDR3 is CASSLDGKEQFF. The CDR3 nucleotides are TGTGCCAGCAGCTTAGACGGGAAAGAGCAGTTCTTC. This sequence joins TRBV11-3 and TRBJ2-1, with a possible D match to TRBD2 (5 bases). Trimming removed 0 bases from V and 10 bases from J, with 7 bases in between. There are 12 residues in the CDR3. Germline lookup yields CDR1 SGHNT and CDR2 YENEEA.

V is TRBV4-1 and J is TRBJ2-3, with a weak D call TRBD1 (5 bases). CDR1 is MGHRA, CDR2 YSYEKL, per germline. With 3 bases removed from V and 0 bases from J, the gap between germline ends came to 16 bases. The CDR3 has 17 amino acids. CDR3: CASSHAQGTTSTDTQYF. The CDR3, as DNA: TGCGCCAGCAGCCACGCTCAGGGTACCACTAGCACAGATACGCAGTATTTT.

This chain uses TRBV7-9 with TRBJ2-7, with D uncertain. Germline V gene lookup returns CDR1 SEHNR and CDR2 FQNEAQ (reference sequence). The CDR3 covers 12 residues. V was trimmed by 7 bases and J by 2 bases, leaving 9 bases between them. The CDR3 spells CASTHTTYEQYF. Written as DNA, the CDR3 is TGTGCCAGCACCCATACTACCTACGAGCAGTACTTC.

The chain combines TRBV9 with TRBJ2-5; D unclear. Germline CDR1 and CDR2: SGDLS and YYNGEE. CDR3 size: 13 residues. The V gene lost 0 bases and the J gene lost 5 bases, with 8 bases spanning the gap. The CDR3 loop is CASSVDVAETQYF. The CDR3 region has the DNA TGTGCCAGCAGCGTAGATGTGGCGGAGACCCAGTACTTC.

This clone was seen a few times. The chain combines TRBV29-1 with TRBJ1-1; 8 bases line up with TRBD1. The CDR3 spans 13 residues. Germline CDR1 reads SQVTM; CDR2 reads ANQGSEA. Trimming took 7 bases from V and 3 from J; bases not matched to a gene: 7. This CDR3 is CSGRQGIYTEAFF. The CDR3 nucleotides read TGCAGCGGACGACAGGGGATTTACACTGAAGCTTTCTTT.

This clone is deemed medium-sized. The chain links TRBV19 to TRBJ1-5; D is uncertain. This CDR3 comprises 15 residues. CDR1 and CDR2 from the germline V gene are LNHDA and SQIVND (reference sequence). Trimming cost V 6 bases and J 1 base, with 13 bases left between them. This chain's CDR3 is CASRGKGPSNQPQHF. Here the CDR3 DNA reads TGTGCCAGTAGAGGTAAAGGGCCCAGCAATCAGCCCCAGCATTTT.

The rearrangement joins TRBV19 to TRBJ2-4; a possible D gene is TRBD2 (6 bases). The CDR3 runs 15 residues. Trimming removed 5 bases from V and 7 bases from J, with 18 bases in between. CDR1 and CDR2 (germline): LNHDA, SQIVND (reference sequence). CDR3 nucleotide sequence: TGTGCCAGTAGTCCCCGGTCCCTTGGAGGGAACATTCAGTACTTC. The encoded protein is CASSPRSLGGNIQYF. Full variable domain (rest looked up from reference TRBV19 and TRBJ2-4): DGGITQSPKYLFRKEGQNVTLSCEQNLNHDAMYWYRQDPGQGLRLIYYSQIVNDFQKGDIAEGYSVSREKKESFPLTVTSAQKNPTAFYLCASSPRSLGGNIQYFGAGTRLSVL.

The CDR3 here is CASSSHGTGRGNTEAFF. The DNA for the CDR3 is TGTGCCAGCAGCTCCCACGGGACAGGGAGGGGGAACACTGAAGCTTTCTTT. This chain connects TRBV7-3 to TRBJ1-1, with 9 bases aligning to TRBD1. The germline V gene has CDR1 SGHTA and CDR2 FQGTGA. The junction had 10 bases not matched to a gene; V was cut back by 4 bases and J by 1 base. The CDR3 spans 17 residues.